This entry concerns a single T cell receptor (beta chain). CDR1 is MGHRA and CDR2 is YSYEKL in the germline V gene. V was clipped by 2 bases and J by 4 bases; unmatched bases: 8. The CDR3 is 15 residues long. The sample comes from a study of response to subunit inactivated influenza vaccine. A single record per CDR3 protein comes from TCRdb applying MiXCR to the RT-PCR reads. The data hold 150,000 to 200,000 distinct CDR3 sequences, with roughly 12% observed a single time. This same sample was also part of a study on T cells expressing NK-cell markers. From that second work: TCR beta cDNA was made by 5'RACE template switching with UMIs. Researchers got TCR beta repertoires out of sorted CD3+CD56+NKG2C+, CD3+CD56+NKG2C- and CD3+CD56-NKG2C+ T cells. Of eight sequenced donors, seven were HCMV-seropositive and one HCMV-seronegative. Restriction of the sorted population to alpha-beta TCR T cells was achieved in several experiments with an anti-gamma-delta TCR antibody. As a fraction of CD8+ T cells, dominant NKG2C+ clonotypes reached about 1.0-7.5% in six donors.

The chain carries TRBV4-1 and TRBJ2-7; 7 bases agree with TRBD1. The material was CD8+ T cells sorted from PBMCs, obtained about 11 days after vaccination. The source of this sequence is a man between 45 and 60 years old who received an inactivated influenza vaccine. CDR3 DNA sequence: TGCGCCAGCAGCCAATTAGAGACAGGGACATACGAGCAGTACTTC. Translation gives CASSQLETGTYEQYF.